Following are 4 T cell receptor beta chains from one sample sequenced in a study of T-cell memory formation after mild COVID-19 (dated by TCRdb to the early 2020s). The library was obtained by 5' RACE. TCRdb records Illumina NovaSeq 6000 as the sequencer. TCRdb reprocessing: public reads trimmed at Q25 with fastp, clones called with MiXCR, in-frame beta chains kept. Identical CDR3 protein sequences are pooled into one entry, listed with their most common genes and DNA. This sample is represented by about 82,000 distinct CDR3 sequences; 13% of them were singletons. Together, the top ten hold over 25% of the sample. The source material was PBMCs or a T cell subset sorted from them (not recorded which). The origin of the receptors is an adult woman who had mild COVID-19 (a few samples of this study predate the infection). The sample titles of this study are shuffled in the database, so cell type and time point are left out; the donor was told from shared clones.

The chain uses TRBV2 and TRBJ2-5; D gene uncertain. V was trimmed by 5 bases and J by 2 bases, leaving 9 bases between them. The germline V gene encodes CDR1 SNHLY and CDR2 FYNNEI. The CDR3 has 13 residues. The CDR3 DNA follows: TGTGCCAGCAGTCAGGAGTCTCAAGAGACCCAGTACTTC. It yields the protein CASSQESQETQYF.

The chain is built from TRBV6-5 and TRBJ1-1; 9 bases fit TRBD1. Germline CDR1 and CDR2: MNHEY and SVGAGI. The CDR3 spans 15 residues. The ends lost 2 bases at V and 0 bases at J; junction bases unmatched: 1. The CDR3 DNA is TGTGCCAGCAGTTACGGGACAGGGTTGAACACTGAAGCTTTCTTT. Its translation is CASSYGTGLNTEAFF.

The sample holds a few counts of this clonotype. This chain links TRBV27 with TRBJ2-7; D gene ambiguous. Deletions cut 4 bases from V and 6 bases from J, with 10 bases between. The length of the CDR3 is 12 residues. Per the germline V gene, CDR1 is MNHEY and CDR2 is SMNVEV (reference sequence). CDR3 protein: CASSYPRGEQYF. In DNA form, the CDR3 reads TGTGCCAGCAGTTACCCTCGAGGCGAGCAGTACTTC.

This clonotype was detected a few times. The CDR3, as DNA: TGTGCCACCAGCGGGCCCGGGACAGGGTCCTACGAGCAGTACTTC. It translates to CATSGPGTGSYEQYF. V and J are TRBV15 and TRBJ2-7, with 9 bases lining up with TRBD1. The CDR3 covers 15 residues. V shed 5 bases, J shed 1 base, and the junction held 6 bases outside the gene matches. Looked up from germline, CDR1 is LNHNV and CDR2 is YYDKDF (reference sequence).